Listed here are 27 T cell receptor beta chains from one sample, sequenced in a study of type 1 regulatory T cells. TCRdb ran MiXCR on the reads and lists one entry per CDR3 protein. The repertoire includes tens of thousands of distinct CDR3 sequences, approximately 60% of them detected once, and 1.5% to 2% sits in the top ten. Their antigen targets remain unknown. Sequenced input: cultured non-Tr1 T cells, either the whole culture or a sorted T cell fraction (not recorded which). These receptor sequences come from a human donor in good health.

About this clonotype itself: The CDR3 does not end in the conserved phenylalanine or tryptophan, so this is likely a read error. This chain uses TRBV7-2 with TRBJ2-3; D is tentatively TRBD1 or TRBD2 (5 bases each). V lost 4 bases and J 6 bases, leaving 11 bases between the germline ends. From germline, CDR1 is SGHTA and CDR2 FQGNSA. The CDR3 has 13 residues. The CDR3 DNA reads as TGTGCCAGCAGCTGGGACCGGGCCGATACGCAGTATCTT. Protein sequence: CASSWDRADTQYL.

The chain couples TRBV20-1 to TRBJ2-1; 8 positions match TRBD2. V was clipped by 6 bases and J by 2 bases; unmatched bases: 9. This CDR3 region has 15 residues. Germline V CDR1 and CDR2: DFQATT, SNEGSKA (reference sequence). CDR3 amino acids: CSASGSLGAYNEQFF. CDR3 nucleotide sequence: TGCAGTGCAAGCGGGAGTCTGGGGGCCTACAATGAGCAGTTCTTC.

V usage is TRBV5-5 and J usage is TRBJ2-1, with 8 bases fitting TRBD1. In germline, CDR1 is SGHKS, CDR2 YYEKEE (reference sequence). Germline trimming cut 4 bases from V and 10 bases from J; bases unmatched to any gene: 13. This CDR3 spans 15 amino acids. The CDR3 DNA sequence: TGTGCCAGCAGCCCTCCCGGACAGGGCAGTAGAGAGCAGTTCTTC. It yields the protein CASSPPGQGSREQFF.

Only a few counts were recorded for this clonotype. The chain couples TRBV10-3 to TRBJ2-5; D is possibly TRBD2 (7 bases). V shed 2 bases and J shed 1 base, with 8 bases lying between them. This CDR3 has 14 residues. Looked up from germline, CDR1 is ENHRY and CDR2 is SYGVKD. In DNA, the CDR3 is TGTGCCATCAGTGAGCGGGGGGCCCAAGAGACCCAGTACTTC. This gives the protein CAISERGAQETQYF.

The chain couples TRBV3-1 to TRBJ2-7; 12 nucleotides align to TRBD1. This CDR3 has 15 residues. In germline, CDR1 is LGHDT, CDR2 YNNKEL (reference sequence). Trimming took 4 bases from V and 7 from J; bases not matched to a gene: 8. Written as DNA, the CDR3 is TGTGCCAGCAGCCCGGGACAGGGGGCGCTGGGGGAGCAGTACTTC. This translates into CASSPGQGALGEQYF.

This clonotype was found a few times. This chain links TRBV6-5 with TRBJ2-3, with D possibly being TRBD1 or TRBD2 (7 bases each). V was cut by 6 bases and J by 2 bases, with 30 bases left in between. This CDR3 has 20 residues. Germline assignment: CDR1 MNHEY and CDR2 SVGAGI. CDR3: CASSQRPPISGGTNTDTQYF. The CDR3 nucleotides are TGTGCCAGCAGCCAGAGGCCCCCAATATCAGGGGGGACTAACACAGATACGCAGTATTTT.

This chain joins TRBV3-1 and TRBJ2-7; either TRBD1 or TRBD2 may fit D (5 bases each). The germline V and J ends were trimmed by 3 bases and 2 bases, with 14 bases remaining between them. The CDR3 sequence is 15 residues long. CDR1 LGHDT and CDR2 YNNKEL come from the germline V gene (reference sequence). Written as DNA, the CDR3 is TGTGCCAGCAGCCAGGCCGGGACCGGGCCCTACGAGCAGTACTTC. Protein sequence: CASSQAGTGPYEQYF.

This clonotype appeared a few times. As DNA, the CDR3 is TGTGCCAGCACCCCCGGAAGGAGCAATCAGCCCCAGCATTTT. This encodes CASTPGRSNQPQHF. The chain links TRBV6-6 to TRBJ1-5; D is ambiguous. The CDR3 contains 14 residues. CDR1 is MNHNY, CDR2 SVGAGI, per germline (reference sequence). The germline V and J ends were trimmed by 7 bases and 1 base, with 11 bases remaining between them.

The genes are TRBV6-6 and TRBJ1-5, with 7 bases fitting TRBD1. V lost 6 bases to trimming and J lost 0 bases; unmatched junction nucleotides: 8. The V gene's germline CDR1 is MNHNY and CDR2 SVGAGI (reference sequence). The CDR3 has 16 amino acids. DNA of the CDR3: TGTGCCAGCAGCCCCGCCGGGACAGCTAGCAATCAGCCCCAGCATTTT. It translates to CASSPAGTASNQPQHF.

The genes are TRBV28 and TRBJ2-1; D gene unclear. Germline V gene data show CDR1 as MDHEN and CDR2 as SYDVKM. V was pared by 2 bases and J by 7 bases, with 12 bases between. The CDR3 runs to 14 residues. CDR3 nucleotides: TGTGCCAGCAGTTTACCGACTCCAAAGAATGAGCAGTTCTTC. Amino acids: CASSLPTPKNEQFF.

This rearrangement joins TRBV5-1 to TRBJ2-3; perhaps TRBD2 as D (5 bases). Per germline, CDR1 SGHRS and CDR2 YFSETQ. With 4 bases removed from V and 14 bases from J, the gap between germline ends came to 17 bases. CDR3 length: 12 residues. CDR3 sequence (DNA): TGCGCCAGCAGCCTGAGTGGGGAGAACTCGTATTTT. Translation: CASSLSGENSYF.

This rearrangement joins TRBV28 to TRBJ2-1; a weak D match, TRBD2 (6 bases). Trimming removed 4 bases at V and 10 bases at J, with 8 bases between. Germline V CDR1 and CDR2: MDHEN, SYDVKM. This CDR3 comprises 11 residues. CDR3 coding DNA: TGTGCCAGCAGTTGGGAGGCGGAGCAGTTCTTC. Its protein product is CASSWEAEQFF.

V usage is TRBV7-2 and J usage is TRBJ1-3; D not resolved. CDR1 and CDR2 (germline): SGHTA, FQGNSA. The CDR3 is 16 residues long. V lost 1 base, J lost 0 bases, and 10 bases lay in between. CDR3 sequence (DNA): TGTGCCAGCAGCTTAGGTTTTTCTAACTCTGGAAACACCATATATTTT. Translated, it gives CASSLGFSNSGNTIYF.

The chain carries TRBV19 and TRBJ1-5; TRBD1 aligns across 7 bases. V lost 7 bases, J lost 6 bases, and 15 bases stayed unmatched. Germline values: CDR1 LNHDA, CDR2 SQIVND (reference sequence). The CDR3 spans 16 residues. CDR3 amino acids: CASTGGTANLGQPQHF. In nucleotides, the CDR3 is TGTGCCAGTACCGGGGGGACAGCCAACCTGGGTCAGCCCCAGCATTTT.

CDR3 protein: CASSPRQLTYEQYF. CDR3 bases: TGTGCCAGCAGCCCCCGACAGCTGACCTACGAGCAGTACTTC. The chain has TRBV7-2 and TRBJ2-7, with D possibly TRBD1 on 5 matching bases. Per germline, CDR1 SGHTA and CDR2 FQGNSA. The CDR3 contains 14 residues. Between the trimmed V and J ends, which lost 5 bases and 2 bases, there was a span of 13 bases.

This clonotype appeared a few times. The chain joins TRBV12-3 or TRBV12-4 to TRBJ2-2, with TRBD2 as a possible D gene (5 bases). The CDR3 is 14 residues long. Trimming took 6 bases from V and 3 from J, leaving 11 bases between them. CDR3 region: CASRERRHTGELFF. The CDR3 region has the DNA TGTGCCAGCAGGGAGCGGAGACACACCGGGGAGCTGTTTTTT.

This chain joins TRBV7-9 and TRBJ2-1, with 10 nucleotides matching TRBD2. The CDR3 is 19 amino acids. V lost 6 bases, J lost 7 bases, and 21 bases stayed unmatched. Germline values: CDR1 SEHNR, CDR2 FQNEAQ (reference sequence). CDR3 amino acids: CASRPRLAPSGGSGNEQFF. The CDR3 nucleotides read TGTGCCAGCAGACCCAGACTCGCCCCTAGCGGGGGTTCGGGAAATGAGCAGTTCTTC.

CDR3 coding DNA: TGCAGTGGGGCCGGGACTAGCGGGAGAAACGAGCAGTTCTTC. Protein sequence: CSGAGTSGRNEQFF. The chain carries TRBV20-1 and TRBJ2-1, with 14 bases aligning to TRBD2. V lost 7 bases and J lost 10; bases outside the gene matches: 9. CDR1 is DFQATT, CDR2 SNEGSKA, per germline (reference sequence). The CDR3 is made up of 14 amino acids.

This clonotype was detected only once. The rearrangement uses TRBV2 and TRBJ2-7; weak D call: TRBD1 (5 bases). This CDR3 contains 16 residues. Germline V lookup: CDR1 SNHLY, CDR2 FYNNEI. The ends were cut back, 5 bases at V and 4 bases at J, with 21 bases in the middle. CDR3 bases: TGTGCCAGCAGTCAACCCCCCCAGGGAAGGGGATACGAGCAGTACTTC. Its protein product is CASSQPPQGRGYEQYF.

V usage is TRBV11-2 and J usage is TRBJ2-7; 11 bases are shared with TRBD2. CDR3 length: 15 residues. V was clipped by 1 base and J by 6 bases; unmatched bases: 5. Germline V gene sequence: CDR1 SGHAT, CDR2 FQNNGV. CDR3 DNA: TGTGCCAGCAGCTTAGGGCTAGCGGGGGGTGGCGAGCAGTACTTC. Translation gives CASSLGLAGGGEQYF.

CDR3 amino acids: CASSQQGAGYGYTF. The CDR3 DNA follows: TGCGCCAGCAGCCAACAGGGGGCTGGGTATGGCTACACCTTC. The V and J genes are TRBV4-1 and TRBJ1-2; TRBD1 matches 8 bases. The CDR3 spans 14 residues. The V segment lost 2 bases and the J segment 5 bases; nucleotides outside the gene matches: 4. Germline assignment: CDR1 MGHRA and CDR2 YSYEKL.

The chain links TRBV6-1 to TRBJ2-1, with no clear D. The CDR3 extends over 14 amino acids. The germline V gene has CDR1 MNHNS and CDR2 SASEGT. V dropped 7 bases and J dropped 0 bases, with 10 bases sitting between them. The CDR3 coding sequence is TGTGCCAGCAACGGCTTAAGCTCCTACAATGAGCAGTTCTTC. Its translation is CASNGLSSYNEQFF.

The CDR3 coding sequence is TGTGCCAGCAGCCAAGATCTGAGACAGAAAAATTCACCCCTCCACTTT. Translated: CASSQDLRQKNSPLHF. This chain uses TRBV4-2 with TRBJ1-6, with D perhaps TRBD1 (5 bases). CDR3 length: 16 residues. Germline CDR1 and CDR2: LGHNA and YNFKEQ. The V and J ends lost 0 bases and 7 bases respectively, with 13 bases between them.

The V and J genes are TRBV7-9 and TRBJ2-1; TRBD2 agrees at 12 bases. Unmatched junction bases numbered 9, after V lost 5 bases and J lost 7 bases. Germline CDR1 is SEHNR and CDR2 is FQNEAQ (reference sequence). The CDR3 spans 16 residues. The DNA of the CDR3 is TGTGCCAGCAGCAGTAGACTAGCGGGAGTCGGTAATGAGCAGTTCTTC. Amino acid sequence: CASSSRLAGVGNEQFF.

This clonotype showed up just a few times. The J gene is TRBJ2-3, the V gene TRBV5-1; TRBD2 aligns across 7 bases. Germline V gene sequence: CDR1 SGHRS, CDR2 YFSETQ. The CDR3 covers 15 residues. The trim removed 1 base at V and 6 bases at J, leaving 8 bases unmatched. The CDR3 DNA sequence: TGCGCCAGCAGCTTGCGGGGGACTATGATGGATACGCAGTATTTT. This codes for CASSLRGTMMDTQYF.

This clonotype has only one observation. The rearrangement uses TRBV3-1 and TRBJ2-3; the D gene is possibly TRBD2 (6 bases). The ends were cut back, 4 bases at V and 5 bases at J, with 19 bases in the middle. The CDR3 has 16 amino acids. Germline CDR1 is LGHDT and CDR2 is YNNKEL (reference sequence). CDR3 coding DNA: TGTGCCAGCAGCCGAGGCTCGGGACTCGGTGAAGATACGCAGTATTTT. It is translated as CASSRGSGLGEDTQYF.

The CDR3 protein is CASSHGTSGRTDTQYF. The CDR3 DNA reads TGTGCCAGCAGTCACGGAACTAGCGGGAGGACAGATACGCAGTATTTT. The J gene is TRBJ2-3, the V gene TRBV7-2; 12 bases map to TRBD2. V lost 6 bases, J lost 3 bases, and 7 bases stayed unmatched. The CDR3 has 16 residues. Germline CDR1 and CDR2: SGHTA and FQGNSA.